One and the same sample provided the 25 T cell receptor beta chains below, sequenced in a study of blood T cell repertoires in COVID-19. The repertoire was sequenced with immunoSEQ multiplex PCR; TCRdb's copy has only in-frame clones and lacks some. The sample carries 300,000 to 450,000 clones, more than 75% recorded once. Sequenced sample: peripheral blood. The source of these receptors is a woman aged 55-70 years with COVID-19, enrolled during active disease.

CDR3 in DNA: TGTGCCAGCAGCTTGGGGGGACTAGCGGGATATGACGAGCAGTACTTC. It is translated as CASSLGGLAGYDEQYF. V is TRBV11-2 and J is TRBJ2-7; 13 bases agree with TRBD2. This CDR3 has 16 amino acids. From germline, CDR1 is SGHAT and CDR2 FQNNGV. The junction had 7 bases not matched to a gene; V was cut back by 3 bases and J by 5 bases.

This chain joins TRBV10-3 and TRBJ1-5, with D possibly matching TRBD1 (5 bases). The CDR3 is made up of 14 amino acids. The V gene lost 3 bases and the J gene lost 2 bases, with 8 bases spanning the gap. The V gene's germline CDR1 is ENHRY and CDR2 SYGVKD. CDR3 region: CAISEGERNQPQHF. Here the CDR3 DNA reads TGTGCCATCAGTGAAGGGGAACGCAATCAGCCCCAGCATTTT.

This rearrangement joins TRBV7-6 to TRBJ2-2; D might be TRBD2 (6 bases). Trimming left V 5 bases short and J 2 bases short, with 12 bases between. Germline loops: CDR1 SGHVS, CDR2 FNYEAQ. This CDR3 has 15 residues. In nucleotides, the CDR3 is TGTGCCAGCAGCGCATCGGGACTTAACACCGGGGAGCTGTTTTTT. Protein sequence: CASSASGLNTGELFF.

The J gene is TRBJ1-2, the V gene TRBV30; a weak D match, TRBD1 (5 bases). Germline values: CDR1 GTSNPN, CDR2 SVGIG (reference sequence). CDR3 length: 12 amino acids. V was trimmed by 3 bases and J by 11 bases, leaving 16 bases between them. This CDR3 reads CAWSRVPRGYTF. CDR3 nucleotides: TGTGCCTGGAGCAGGGTCCCACGTGGGTACACCTTC.

The chain joins TRBV28 to TRBJ2-7, with a weak D call TRBD2 (5 bases). The ends were cut back, 7 bases at V and 1 base at J, with 17 bases in the middle. The CDR3 has 15 residues. Looked up from germline, CDR1 is MDHEN and CDR2 is SYDVKM. CDR3 DNA: TGTGCCAGCACTCCCCGGGGTCTAGCTTCCTACGAGCAGTACTTC. Its protein is CASTPRGLASYEQYF. The variable domain in full, completed from reference TRBV28 and TRBJ2-7, reads DVKVTQSSRYLVKRTGEKVFLECVQDMDHENMFWYRQDPGLGLRLIYFSYDVKMKEKGDIPEGYSVSREKKERFSLILESASTNQTSMYLCASTPRGLASYEQYFGPGTRLTVT.

This chain's CDR3 is CASSSPAISYEQYF. DNA for the CDR3: TGTGCCAGCAGTTCACCCGCTATCTCCTACGAGCAGTACTTC. V is TRBV6-6 and J is TRBJ2-7; D remains ambiguous. The CDR3 has 14 residues. V gave up 4 bases and J gave up 0 bases, with 10 bases separating them. CDR1 MNHNY and CDR2 SVGAGI come from the germline V gene (reference sequence).

This clone appeared once. The chain recombines TRBV7-9 with TRBJ1-2; TRBD1 agrees at 10 bases. Germline assignment: CDR1 SEHNR and CDR2 FQNEAQ (reference sequence). The CDR3 is 15 residues long. Trimming at V came to 5 bases and at J to 3 bases, leaving 6 bases not matched to a gene. CDR3: CASSPVGTGDYGYTF. The CDR3 DNA reads TGTGCCAGCAGCCCTGTAGGGACAGGGGACTATGGCTACACCTTC.

The chain employs TRBV7-2 and TRBJ1-2; a possible D gene is TRBD1 (6 bases). Germline lookup yields CDR1 SGHTA and CDR2 FQGNSA. This CDR3 has 15 residues. V gave up 0 bases and J gave up 4 bases, with 12 bases separating them. The CDR3 sequence: CASSLAGTTLYGYTF. The CDR3 DNA follows: TGTGCCAGCAGCTTAGCGGGGACAACCCTCTATGGCTACACCTTC.

This clone was seen a few times. V usage is TRBV7-8 and J usage is TRBJ1-1, with D hard to call. The CDR3 extends over 14 amino acids. V dropped 5 bases and J dropped 2 bases, with 12 bases sitting between them. Germline loops: CDR1 SGHVS, CDR2 FQNEAQ. The CDR3 DNA follows: TGTGCCAGCAGCCGGGAGGGAACCAACACTGAAGCTTTCTTT. It specifies CASSREGTNTEAFF.

The rearrangement uses TRBV5-6 and TRBJ2-5; 7 bases are shared with TRBD1. CDR3 length equals 13 residues. The V segment lost 3 bases and the J segment 5 bases; nucleotides outside the gene matches: 4. Germline-derived CDR1 and CDR2 are SGHDT and YYEEEE. The DNA for the CDR3 is TGTGCCAGCAGCTCGACAGGGTGGGAGACCCAGTACTTC. This gives the protein CASSSTGWETQYF.

This clone has a single count. V and J are TRBV19 and TRBJ1-2, with a weak D call TRBD1 (5 bases). The CDR3 length is 12 residues. Germline V gene sequence: CDR1 LNHDA, CDR2 SQIVND (reference sequence). Trimming removed 4 bases at V and 4 bases at J, with 7 bases between. The CDR3 reads CASSNTGYGYTF. CDR3 nucleotides: TGTGCCAGTAGTAATACAGGCTATGGCTACACCTTC.

This clone was picked up a small number of times. The rearrangement uses TRBV9 and TRBJ2-1; perhaps TRBD1 as D (6 bases). This CDR3 contains 14 residues. CDR1 and CDR2 from the germline V gene are SGDLS and YYNGEE. Trimming removed 3 bases from V and 3 bases from J, with 10 bases in between. CDR3 in amino acids: CASSDTGYYNEQFF. CDR3 coding DNA: TGTGCCAGCAGCGACACAGGGTACTACAATGAGCAGTTCTTC.

In the case of this clone: The same CDR3 arises from other DNA sequences in this sample as well. J is TRBJ2-5 and V is TRBV5-1; D might be TRBD2 (6 bases). V lost 5 bases and J 2 bases, leaving 13 bases between the germline ends. Per the germline V gene, CDR1 is SGHRS and CDR2 is YFSETQ. The CDR3 contains 14 residues. The CDR3 protein is CASRLTGVQETQYF. CDR3 sequence (DNA): TGCGCCAGCAGACTAACGGGGGTACAAGAGACCCAGTACTTC. Combining the CDR3 with reference TRBV5-1 and TRBJ2-5 gives the whole variable domain KAGVTQTPRYLIKTRGQQVTLSCSPISGHRSVSWYQQTPGQGLQFLFEYFSETQRNKGNFPGRFSGRQFSNSRSEMNVSTLELGDSALYLCASRLTGVQETQYFGPGTRLLVL.

The rearrangement links TRBV6-1 to TRBJ2-7; 9 nucleotides agree with TRBD1. Germline V gene data show CDR1 as MNHNS and CDR2 as SASEGT. The CDR3 loop spans 18 amino acids. Trimming took 3 bases from V and 7 from J; bases not matched to a gene: 19. CDR3: CASSEKARGQGRSGEQYF. The CDR3 region has the DNA TGTGCCAGCAGTGAGAAGGCGCGGGGACAGGGAAGATCGGGAGAGCAGTACTTC.

The chain employs TRBV28 and TRBJ1-6, with D uncertain. The CDR3 spans 16 residues. The V gene's germline CDR1 is MDHEN and CDR2 SYDVKM. Trimming took off 6 bases at V and 2 bases at J, with 14 bases between the two ends. The CDR3 DNA sequence: TGTGCCAGCAGAGCCGGGTCTTCGACCTATAATTCACCCCTCCACTTT. As protein: CASRAGSSTYNSPLHF.

The chain recombines TRBV11-3 with TRBJ1-1; 10 bases fit TRBD1. Germline V gives CDR1 SGHNT, CDR2 YENEEA. V gave up 5 bases and J gave up 3 bases; unmatched junction bases: 6. This CDR3 has 15 residues. The CDR3 loop is CASSTGTGAYTEAFF. CDR3 nucleotides: TGTGCCAGCAGCACCGGGACAGGGGCGTACACTGAAGCTTTCTTT.

This chain joins TRBV27 and TRBJ2-7; possible D gene TRBD2, 5 bases. Germline V gene lookup returns CDR1 MNHEY and CDR2 SMNVEV (reference sequence). V lost 3 bases and J 4 bases, leaving 7 bases between the germline ends. This CDR3 is 12 amino acids long. The CDR3 sequence is CASSFRGYEQYF. The CDR3, as DNA: TGTGCCAGCAGTTTTCGAGGGTACGAGCAGTACTTC.

The rearrangement links TRBV9 to TRBJ2-1; a possible D gene is TRBD1 (5 bases). Looked up from germline, CDR1 is SGDLS and CDR2 is YYNGEE. This CDR3 has 17 residues. Deletions cut 3 bases from V and 7 bases from J, with 23 bases between. CDR3 bases: TGTGCCAGCAGCGGAGAACTTCGGTCCCCCAGGGTGAATGAGCAGTTCTTC. It specifies CASSGELRSPRVNEQFF. The full variable domain, its missing parts supplied by reference TRBV9 and TRBJ2-1, is DSGVTQTPKHLITATGQRVTLRCSPRSGDLSVYWYQQSLDQGLQFLIQYYNGEERAKGNILERFSAQQFPDLHSELNLSSLELGDSALYFCASSGELRSPRVNEQFFGPGTRLTVL.

The CDR3 DNA reads as TGTGCCAGCAGACCAGGGGGCATGTACACTGAAGCTTTCTTT. This codes for CASRPGGMYTEAFF. The rearrangement uses TRBV7-3 and TRBJ1-1; 8 bases align to TRBD1. The CDR3 is 14 residues long. V trimming: 6 bases; J trimming: 3 bases; junction bases outside the gene matches: 6. Germline V gene data show CDR1 as SGHTA and CDR2 as FQGTGA.

V gene TRBV7-3 combines with J gene TRBJ2-5, with D possibly being TRBD1 (6 bases). V lost 5 bases and J lost 8, with 21 bases in between. CDR3 length equals 15 residues. Germline assignment: CDR1 SGHTA and CDR2 FQGTGA. CDR3 region: CASSPRPGQVETQYF. The CDR3 bases are TGTGCCAGCAGCCCACGACCGGGACAAGTCGAAACCCAGTACTTC.

V gene TRBV27 combines with J gene TRBJ2-2; 8 bases match TRBD1. CDR1 MNHEY and CDR2 SMNVEV come from the germline V gene (reference sequence). Germline trimming cut 2 bases from V and 1 base from J; bases unmatched to any gene: 3. The CDR3 totals 16 residues. CDR3 loop: CASSLRGTGNTGELFF. CDR3 bases: TGTGCCAGCAGTTTAAGAGGGACAGGGAACACCGGGGAGCTGTTTTTT.

This chain joins TRBV6-5 and TRBJ1-2; D is perhaps TRBD1 (5 bases). The V gene's germline CDR1 is MNHEY and CDR2 SVGAGI. CDR3 length: 12 residues. Trimming removed 7 bases at V and 4 bases at J, with 10 bases between. This CDR3 is CASTQGRYGYTF. In DNA, the CDR3 is TGTGCCAGCACTCAGGGTCGCTATGGCTACACCTTC.

The genes are TRBV18 and TRBJ2-3, with D perhaps TRBD2 (5 bases). V was shortened by 0 bases and J by 0 bases, with 10 bases between the two germline ends. The CDR3 extends over 16 amino acids. Germline V gene data show CDR1 as KGHSH and CDR2 as LQKENI. This CDR3 reads CASSPPEDVSTDTQYF. The CDR3 region has the DNA TGTGCCAGCTCACCACCGGAGGACGTAAGCACAGATACGCAGTATTTT.

This clone was picked up a small number of times. The CDR3 region has the DNA TGTGCCAGCAGCCAATGGACTAGCGGAGGAGAGACCCAGTACTTC. Translating it yields CASSQWTSGGETQYF. The rearrangement uses TRBV3-1 (or the pseudogene TRBV3-2) and TRBJ2-5; 10 bases map to TRBD2. Losses at the gene ends were 2 bases for V and 4 bases for J; bases not matched to a gene: 4. The CDR3 spans 15 residues. Per germline, CDR1 LGHDT and CDR2 YNNKEL (reference sequence).

The chain employs TRBV11-2 and TRBJ2-7; 9 nucleotides align to TRBD1. With V trimmed by 0 bases and J by 5 bases, 11 bases remained unmatched. The germline CDR1 and CDR2 sequences are SGHAT and FQNNGV. The CDR3 sequence is 17 residues long. The CDR3 sequence is CASSLDRRGTGLHEQYF. DNA for the CDR3: TGTGCCAGCAGCTTAGACAGGCGGGGGACAGGGTTGCACGAGCAGTACTTC.